The rows below give T cell receptor beta chains drawn from one sample of a study of shared clonotypes between healthy human individuals. Clones were read by immunoSEQ multiplex PCR, and TCRdb kept only the in-frame ones, dropping some. The sample shows 2 million to 3 million clones, over 85% of them seen only once. The sequencing sample was made of naive CD4+ T cells from PBMCs. The source of these receptors is a man aged 18 to 30 in good health. Some clones in this sample may be carry-over from other donors' samples. The CDR3 runs from the conserved cysteine through the conserved F or W. The D gene is left open where the match is weak. Rows give clone size only sometimes, using once, few, many, or a class for an expanded clone.

v_gene: TRBV5-4
d_gene: .
len: 12
abundance: .
j_gene: TRBJ2-7
CDR3aa: CASSLVGNQQYF
CDR3nt: TGTGCCAGCAGCTTGGTAGGGAACCAGCAGTACTTC

v_gene: TRBV9
d_gene: .
len: 14
abundance: once
j_gene: TRBJ1-3
CDR3aa: CASSVASAGNTIYF
CDR3nt: TGTGCCAGCAGCGTAGCCTCGGCTGGAAACACCATATATTTT

v_gene: TRBV19
d_gene: .
len: 14
abundance: .
j_gene: TRBJ1-1
CDR3aa: CASSTDRLNTEAFF
CDR3nt: TGTGCCAGTAGTACTGACAGGCTGAACACTGAAGCTTTCTTT

v_gene: TRBV29-1
d_gene: TRBD1
len: 12
abundance: few
j_gene: TRBJ1-1
CDR3aa: CSVVGTASEAFF
CDR3nt: TGCAGCGTTGTTGGGACAGCGAGTGAAGCTTTCTTT

v_gene: TRBV5-1
d_gene: TRBD2
len: 18
abundance: .
j_gene: TRBJ2-7
CDR3aa: CASSKQGAGGDYNYEQYF
CDR3nt: TGCGCCAGCAGCAAGCAGGGTGCGGGAGGTGATTATAACTACGAGCAGTACTTC

v_gene: TRBV23-1
d_gene: .
len: 14
abundance: once
j_gene: TRBJ1-2
CDR3aa: CASSSPQDSYGYTF
CDR3nt: TGCGCCAGCAGCTCCCCGCAGGATTCCTATGGCTACACCTTC

v_gene: TRBV5-1
d_gene: TRBD2
len: 16
abundance: .
j_gene: TRBJ2-3
CDR3aa: CASSQGLAGGEDTQYF
CDR3nt: TGCGCCAGCAGCCAGGGACTAGCGGGAGGTGAGGATACGCAGTATTTT

v_gene: TRBV28
d_gene: TRBD2
len: 15
abundance: .
j_gene: TRBJ2-3
CDR3aa: CASSNTAGDTDTQYF
CDR3nt: TGTGCCAGCAGTAATACAGCGGGGGACACAGATACGCAGTATTTT

v_gene: TRBV19
d_gene: .
len: 15
abundance: .
j_gene: TRBJ2-6
CDR3aa: CASRILRSGANVLTF
CDR3nt: TGTGCCAGTAGGATACTGAGGTCTGGGGCCAACGTCCTGACTTTC

v_gene: TRBV9
d_gene: TRBD1
len: 14
abundance: .
j_gene: TRBJ2-1
CDR3aa: CASSVQGQANEQFF
CDR3nt: TGTGCCAGCAGCGTACAGGGACAGGCCAATGAGCAGTTCTTC

v_gene: TRBV19
d_gene: .
len: 14
abundance: .
j_gene: TRBJ2-3
CDR3aa: CASRDQGGTDTQYF
CDR3nt: TGTGCCAGTAGGGACCAAGGTGGGACAGATACGCAGTATTTT

v_gene: TRBV6-1
d_gene: .
len: 16
abundance: .
j_gene: TRBJ1-4
CDR3aa: CASSEDRVLPNEKLFF
CDR3nt: TGTGCCAGCAGTGAAGACAGGGTGTTGCCTAATGAAAAACTGTTTTTT

v_gene: TRBV6-5
d_gene: TRBD2
len: 16
abundance: .
j_gene: TRBJ2-7
CDR3aa: CASSYSGLAETYEQYF
CDR3nt: TGTGCCAGCAGTTACTCGGGCCTAGCGGAGACCTACGAGCAGTACTTC

v_gene: TRBV5-1
d_gene: TRBD1
len: 16
abundance: .
j_gene: TRBJ2-6
CDR3aa: CASSRNRGPGANVLTF
CDR3nt: TGCGCCAGCAGCCGGAACAGGGGGCCTGGGGCCAACGTCCTGACTTTC

v_gene: TRBV4-2
d_gene: .
len: 16
abundance: .
j_gene: TRBJ2-5
CDR3aa: CASSPGTSKAQETQYF
CDR3nt: TGTGCCAGCAGCCCCGGGACATCGAAAGCCCAAGAGACCCAGTACTTC

v_gene: TRBV18
d_gene: .
len: 15
abundance: .
j_gene: TRBJ1-2
CDR3aa: CASSPTDEGGYGYTF
CDR3nt: TGTGCCAGCTCACCGACCGACGAGGGGGGCTATGGCTACACCTTC

v_gene: TRBV28
d_gene: .
len: 12
abundance: few
j_gene: TRBJ1-3
CDR3aa: CVLGGPGNTIYF
CDR3nt: TGTGTCTTGGGGGGTCCTGGAAACACCATATATTTT

v_gene: TRBV9
d_gene: .
len: 15
abundance: .
j_gene: TRBJ2-3
CDR3aa: CASSVSPGPEDTQYF
CDR3nt: TGTGCCAGCAGCGTCTCACCGGGACCTGAAGATACGCAGTATTTT

v_gene: TRBV2
d_gene: TRBD1
len: 16
abundance: .
j_gene: TRBJ1-2
CDR3aa: CASSEANTGQGYGYTF
CDR3nt: TGTGCCAGCAGTGAAGCGAATACGGGACAGGGCTACGGCTACACCTTC

v_gene: TRBV7-3
d_gene: TRBD1
len: 16
abundance: .
j_gene: TRBJ2-1
CDR3aa: CASSLMTGSSYNEQFF
CDR3nt: TGTGCCAGCAGCTTAATGACAGGGAGCTCCTACAATGAGCAGTTCTTC

v_gene: TRBV5-4
d_gene: .
len: 14
abundance: .
j_gene: TRBJ2-5
CDR3aa: CASSSGTKRETQYF
CDR3nt: TGTGCCAGCAGCTCGGGGACAAAGAGAGAGACCCAGTACTTC

v_gene: TRBV19
d_gene: .
len: 14
abundance: .
j_gene: TRBJ1-5
CDR3aa: CASSLGAQRQPQHF
CDR3nt: TGTGCCAGTAGTCTTGGGGCCCAACGCCAGCCCCAGCATTTT

v_gene: TRBV7-9
d_gene: .
len: 12
abundance: .
j_gene: TRBJ2-5
CDR3aa: CASSNRVETQYF
CDR3nt: TGTGCCAGCAGCAACAGGGTAGAGACCCAGTACTTC

v_gene: TRBV18
d_gene: .
len: 17
abundance: .
j_gene: TRBJ1-4
CDR3aa: CASSLGQISATNEKLFF
CDR3nt: TGTGCCAGCTCACTCGGACAGATTTCTGCAACTAATGAAAAACTGTTTTTT

v_gene: TRBV27
d_gene: .
len: 14
abundance: .
j_gene: TRBJ2-1
CDR3aa: CASSLYGYYNEQFF
CDR3nt: TGTGCCAGCAGTTTATATGGATACTACAATGAGCAGTTCTTC

v_gene: TRBV28
d_gene: .
len: 8
abundance: .
j_gene: TRBJ2-1
CDR3aa: CASRLEFF
CDR3nt: TGTGCCAGCAGACTGGAGTTCTTC

v_gene: TRBV14
d_gene: .
len: 13
abundance: once
j_gene: TRBJ1-1
CDR3aa: CASSPGFDTEAFF
CDR3nt: TGTGCCAGCAGCCCCGGGTTCGACACTGAAGCTTTCTTT

v_gene: TRBV18
d_gene: TRBD1
len: 16
abundance: .
j_gene: TRBJ2-1
CDR3aa: CASSPRRDRAYNEQFF
CDR3nt: TGTGCCAGCTCACCACGGAGGGACAGGGCGTACAATGAGCAGTTCTTC

v_gene: TRBV5-6
d_gene: .
len: 14
abundance: .
j_gene: TRBJ1-2
CDR3aa: CASSPSPSGYGYTF
CDR3nt: TGTGCCAGCAGCCCGTCCCCCTCAGGGTATGGCTACACCTTC

v_gene: TRBV29-1
d_gene: .
len: 14
abundance: few
j_gene: TRBJ1-1
CDR3aa: CSVERRVSNTEAFF
CDR3nt: TGCAGCGTTGAACGGAGGGTTAGTAACACTGAAGCTTTCTTT

v_gene: TRBV6-1
d_gene: TRBD2
len: 13
abundance: .
j_gene: TRBJ2-7
CDR3aa: CASSIFGEGVGYF
CDR3nt: TGTGCCAGCAGTATTTTCGGGGAGGGAGTGGGGTACTTC

v_gene: TRBV6-4
d_gene: .
len: 13
abundance: .
j_gene: TRBJ1-1
CDR3aa: CASSARGGTEAFF
CDR3nt: TGTGCCAGCAGTGCCAGGGGTGGGACTGAAGCTTTCTTT

v_gene: TRBV11-2
d_gene: TRBD1
len: 16
abundance: .
j_gene: TRBJ2-3
CDR3aa: CASSLGDRGGPDTQYF
CDR3nt: TGTGCCAGCAGCTTAGGGGACAGGGGAGGCCCAGATACGCAGTATTTT

v_gene: TRBV5-5
d_gene: .
len: 13
abundance: .
j_gene: TRBJ2-7
CDR3aa: CASSLGVSYEQYF
CDR3nt: TGTGCCAGCAGCTTAGGGGTTTCCTACGAGCAGTACTTC

v_gene: TRBV28
d_gene: .
len: 12
abundance: .
j_gene: TRBJ1-2
CDR3aa: CASSWSAGGYTF
CDR3nt: TGTGCCAGCAGTTGGTCCGCCGGCGGCTACACCTTC

v_gene: TRBV7-3
d_gene: TRBD2
len: 15
abundance: .
j_gene: TRBJ2-2
CDR3aa: CASSPLAANTGELFF
CDR3nt: TGTGCCAGCAGCCCACTAGCGGCGAACACCGGGGAGCTGTTTTTT

v_gene: TRBV19
d_gene: .
len: 14
abundance: few
j_gene: TRBJ1-4
CDR3aa: CASSLGLGGEKLFF
CDR3nt: TGTGCCAGTAGTCTCGGGCTCGGAGGGGAAAAACTGTTTTTT

v_gene: TRBV2
d_gene: TRBD1
len: 15
abundance: .
j_gene: TRBJ1-6
CDR3aa: CASSGQGAINSPLHF
CDR3nt: TGTGCCAGCAGTGGACAGGGGGCGATCAATTCACCCCTCCACTTT

v_gene: TRBV6-1
d_gene: TRBD2
len: 15
abundance: .
j_gene: TRBJ2-7
CDR3aa: CASSTGTSGSYEQYF
CDR3nt: TGTGCCAGCAGTACCGGGACTAGCGGGTCCTACGAGCAGTACTTC

v_gene: TRBV9
d_gene: TRBD2
len: 16
abundance: .
j_gene: TRBJ2-1
CDR3aa: CASSAPGLASHNEQFF
CDR3nt: TGTGCCAGCAGCGCACCGGGACTAGCTTCCCACAATGAGCAGTTCTTC

v_gene: TRBV7-9
d_gene: .
len: 16
abundance: .
j_gene: TRBJ1-4
CDR3aa: CASSLAEQGLGEKLFF
CDR3nt: TGTGCCAGCAGCTTAGCGGAACAGGGACTGGGTGAAAAACTGTTTTTT

v_gene: TRBV29-1
d_gene: .
len: 11
abundance: .
j_gene: TRBJ1-2
CDR3aa: CSVGGFNGYTF
CDR3nt: TGCAGCGTTGGAGGGTTTAATGGCTACACCTTC

v_gene: TRBV25-1
d_gene: TRBD1
len: 16
abundance: .
j_gene: TRBJ1-4
CDR3aa: CASSATAGQGEEKLFF
CDR3nt: TGTGCCAGCAGTGCCACTGCTGGACAGGGGGAGGAAAAACTGTTTTTT

v_gene: TRBV5-6
d_gene: TRBD2
len: 15
abundance: .
j_gene: TRBJ2-2
CDR3aa: CASSSVRGARGELFF
CDR3nt: TGTGCCAGCAGCTCCGTGCGGGGGGCACGAGGGGAGCTGTTTTTT

v_gene: TRBV5-1
d_gene: .
len: 15
abundance: .
j_gene: TRBJ1-5
CDR3aa: CASSLEGASNQPQHF
CDR3nt: TGCGCCAGCAGCTTGGAGGGTGCTAGCAATCAGCCCCAGCATTTT

v_gene: TRBV19
d_gene: .
len: 13
abundance: .
j_gene: TRBJ2-3
CDR3aa: CATGVGRTDTQYF
CDR3nt: TGTGCCACCGGAGTTGGACGGACAGATACGCAGTATTTT

v_gene: TRBV2
d_gene: .
len: 11
abundance: .
j_gene: TRBJ2-1
CDR3aa: CASTRGYEQFF
CDR3nt: TGTGCCAGCACCCGTGGCTATGAGCAGTTCTTC

v_gene: TRBV7-8
d_gene: TRBD1
len: 17
abundance: .
j_gene: TRBJ1-1
CDR3aa: CASSLDRDRGPRSEAFF
CDR3nt: TGTGCCAGCAGCTTAGACCGGGACAGGGGGCCTAGGTCTGAAGCTTTCTTT

v_gene: TRBV5-1
d_gene: TRBD2
len: 18
abundance: .
j_gene: TRBJ2-7
CDR3aa: CASSLKLAGGPGNYEQYF
CDR3nt: TGCGCCAGCAGCCTAAAACTAGCGGGAGGGCCCGGAAACTACGAGCAGTACTTC

v_gene: TRBV18
d_gene: TRBD1
len: 17
abundance: .
j_gene: TRBJ1-3
CDR3aa: CASSPRDRGTIGNTIYF
CDR3nt: TGTGCCAGCTCACCCCGGGACAGGGGGACTATTGGAAACACCATATATTTT

v_gene: TRBV29-1
d_gene: .
len: 12
abundance: .
j_gene: TRBJ2-7
CDR3aa: CSVCLASYEQYF
CDR3nt: TGCAGCGTTTGCCTAGCGTCCTACGAGCAGTACTTC